This T cell receptor beta chain was observed in a study of CD8 T cells in ankylosing spondylitis. Quantitative 5'-RACE with molecular barcodes produced the TCR beta libraries. In TCRdb, the 5' RACE reads were re-called with MiXCR into one record per CDR3 protein. The sample has tens of thousands of distinct CDR3 sequences, about 10% seen once. Study outcomes and limitations: Among TCR beta sequences, a motif of several highly homologous variants appeared characteristic of ankylosing spondylitis blood. Some of the motif variants had earlier been found in reactive arthritis patients' fluid and blood. The authors reported significant enrichment of disease-linked clones in matched ankylosing spondylitis synovial fluid.

The CDR3 is made up of 14 amino acids. CDR1 and CDR2 from the germline V gene are DFQATT and SNEGSKA (reference sequence). V lost 6 bases, J lost 5 bases, and 17 bases lay in between. Details on this clonotype: Its antigen remains unidentified.

This chain links TRBV20-1 with TRBJ1-5; D may be TRBD1 (6 bases). The source material was blood, either unsorted or a sorted T cell fraction (not recorded which). This receptor was identified in a male donor with ankylosing spondylitis or in good health (not recorded which). In DNA, the CDR3 is TGCAGTGCGCATAAGTGGGGGGCCGATCAGCCCCAGCATTTT. It codes for CSAHKWGADQPQHF.